This T cell receptor (beta chain) is from a study of cytomegalovirus exposure and HLA in healthy donors. Overall study results and limits: High sensitivity and specificity were reportedly achieved when the classifier diagnosed cytomegalovirus status.

Germline V gene sequence: CDR1 MNHNS, CDR2 SASEGT. V was trimmed by 5 bases and J by 2 bases, leaving 13 bases between them. The CDR3 totals 14 residues. Researchers ran the PCR with 60 Vbeta and 13 Jbeta primers. The data were produced by immunoSEQ multiplex PCR, yet TCRdb's version contains in-frame clones alone and is incomplete. The table lists approximately 190,000 clones, around 84% of them singletons. Remarks on this clone: As yet, its antigen is unknown. Other DNA variants within this sample encode the same CDR3.

The V and J genes are TRBV6-1 and TRBJ2-7; a possible D gene is TRBD1 (6 bases). The material sequenced was PBMCs. The receptor was derived from a man between 35 and 55 years old in good health and CMV-seropositive. The CDR3 spells CASSKGRQAYEQYF. CDR3 DNA sequence: TGTGCCAGCAGTAAAGGGAGACAGGCCTACGAGCAGTACTTC.